The source of this TCR beta chain is a study of T cells in tuberculosis. General observations from the study: Smaller distances to GMM-specific TCRs suggested their expansion in active tuberculosis.

Only in-frame clones appear in the TCRdb table, and some are missing; sequencing was by immunoSEQ multiplex PCR. The data hold under 45,000 clones, with over 90% observed a single time. Each donor contributed 90,000 to 100,000 T cells on average, unsorted. CDR3 length: 17 amino acids. The germline gives CDR1 MNHEY, CDR2 SMNVEV (reference sequence). V gave up 6 bases and J gave up 6 bases; unmatched junction bases: 7. Regarding this clone: The antigen remains undetermined.

V is TRBV27 and J is TRBJ2-2, with TRBD2 matching 16 bases. The receptor's source is a donor aged 10-29 years with latent tuberculosis or without tuberculosis infection. Sequenced: PBMCs. The CDR3 sequence is CASRWTGTSGGAGELFF. CDR3 in DNA: TGTGCCAGCAGGTGGACCGGGACTAGCGGGGGGGCCGGGGAGCTGTTTTTT.